These 2 T cell receptor beta chains were all obtained from the same sample, sequenced in a study of post-analysis software for immune sequencing data. Their target antigens are unknown. Whole-study findings and limits: In patients, five or six TRBV segments were more frequent than in controls, with TRBV5-6, TRBV5-1 and TRBV20-1 among them.

cDNA libraries of TCR beta carried unique molecular identifiers. TCRdb independently ran MiXCR on the PCR reads; one entry per CDR3 protein. The sample has approximately 730,000 distinct CDR3 sequences, roughly 29% seen once. The source material was blood. These receptors all stem from a girl aged 5-17 years with multiple sclerosis.

The V gene is TRBV10-3, the J gene TRBJ2-5; a weak D match, TRBD2 (5 bases). V was pared by 5 bases and J by 5 bases, with 15 bases between. The CDR3 is made up of 14 amino acids. CDR1 is ENHRY, CDR2 SYGVKD, per germline. The CDR3 DNA is TGTGCCATCAGTTCTAGCTTGGTTAAGGAGACCCAGTACTTC. This sequence encodes CAISSSLVKETQYF.

The chain employs TRBV5-1 and TRBJ1-6; 10 nucleotides match TRBD1. This CDR3 region has 15 residues. In germline, CDR1 is SGHRS, CDR2 YFSETQ. V lost 4 bases, J lost 9 bases, and 7 bases stayed unmatched. CDR3 residues: CASSPGTGERSPLHF. The CDR3 DNA reads TGCGCCAGCAGCCCTGGGACAGGGGAGCGTTCACCCCTCCACTTT.